The rows below give T cell receptor beta chains drawn from one sample of a study of T cell responses to AZD1222 COVID-19 vaccine. Some clones are missing from TCRdb's copy, which holds only in-frame ones; the method was immunoSEQ multiplex PCR. The sample lists about 59,000 clones, roughly nine tenths occurring once. The sequenced sample was peripheral blood, obtained 28 days after the second AZD1222 dose. Receptors were obtained from an adult who received the AZD1222 COVID-19 vaccine. Both conserved end residues are part of each CDR3. Fields, in order: D gene, V gene, CDR3 protein. D genes are given only for firm matches.

>-|TRBV6-2/TRBV6-3
CASSSSYVGYEQYF
>-|TRBV7-9
CASSLVLNTGELFF
>TRBD2|TRBV5-5
CASSSFSGSPQGTDTQYF
>-|TRBV3-1/TRBV3-2
CASSQGSLTYEQYF
>-|TRBV7-9
CASSTSMPKETQYF
>TRBD2|TRBV5-4
CASSLGGLGLAGTGELFF
>-|TRBV5-5
CASQPDNSGNTIYF
>TRBD1|TRBV7-9
CASPWGQEFSYEQYF
>-|TRBV9
CASSVGASGTDTQYF
>-|TRBV10-3
CAISVEPGGNSPLHF
>TRBD1|TRBV6-1
CASSAGDRGIPGANVLTF
>-|TRBV6-5
CASSYSTQGPKLFF
>-|TRBV29-1
CSVDVREKLFF